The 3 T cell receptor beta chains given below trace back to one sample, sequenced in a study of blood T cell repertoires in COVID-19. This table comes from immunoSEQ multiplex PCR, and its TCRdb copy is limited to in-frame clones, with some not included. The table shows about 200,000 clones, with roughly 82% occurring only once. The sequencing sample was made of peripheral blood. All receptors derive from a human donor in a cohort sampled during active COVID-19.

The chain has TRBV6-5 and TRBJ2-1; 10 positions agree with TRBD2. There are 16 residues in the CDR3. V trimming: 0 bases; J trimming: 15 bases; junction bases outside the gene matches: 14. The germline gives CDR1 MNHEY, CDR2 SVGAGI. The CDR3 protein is CASSYSPTAGGIDWFF. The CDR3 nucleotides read TGTGCCAGCAGTTACTCGCCTACAGCGGGAGGGATCGACTGGTTCTTC.

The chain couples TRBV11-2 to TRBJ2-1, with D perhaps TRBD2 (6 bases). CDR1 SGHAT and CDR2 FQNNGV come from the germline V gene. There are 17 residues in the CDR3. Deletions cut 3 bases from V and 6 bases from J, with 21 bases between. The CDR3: CASSLTFGGRLRNEQFF. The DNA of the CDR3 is TGTGCCAGCAGCTTGACATTCGGGGGAAGACTACGCAATGAGCAGTTCTTC.

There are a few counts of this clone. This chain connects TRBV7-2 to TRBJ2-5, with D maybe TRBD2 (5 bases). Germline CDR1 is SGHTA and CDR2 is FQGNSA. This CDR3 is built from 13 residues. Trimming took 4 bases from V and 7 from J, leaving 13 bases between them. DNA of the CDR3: TGTGCCAGCAGCTACGGGCTAGGAGGGACCCAGTACTTC. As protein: CASSYGLGGTQYF.